The clone carrying this TCR beta chain was observed many times. Its antigen is currently unknown. The germline CDR1 and CDR2 sequences are LGHNA and YNFKEQ. Germline trimming cut 3 bases from V and 7 bases from J; bases unmatched to any gene: 13. The CDR3 is made up of 16 amino acids. TCRdb re-derived calls from the 5' RACE reads in MiXCR, one entry per CDR3 protein. The sample includes 400,000 to 450,000 distinct CDR3 sequences, 15% to 20% seen only once; the top ten take over 0.9%. The sample comes from a study of CD8 T cells in ankylosing spondylitis. Study results and caveats: Seven to nine highly homologous variants formed a TCR beta motif that appeared characteristic of ankylosing spondylitis blood.

This clonotype was sampled from a male donor with ankylosing spondylitis. The rearrangement links TRBV4-2 to TRBJ2-7; 9 bases agree with TRBD2. Material for sequencing was blood, either unsorted or a sorted T cell fraction (not recorded which). CDR3 amino acids: CASSHSGTSTLREQYF. The DNA of the CDR3 is TGTGCCAGCAGCCACTCCGGGACTAGCACTCTTCGGGAGCAGTACTTC.